These 27 T cell receptor beta chains originate from one sample sequenced in a study of cytomegalovirus exposure and HLA in healthy donors. The repertoire was sequenced with immunoSEQ multiplex PCR; TCRdb's copy has only in-frame clones and lacks some. The sample shows some 310,000 clones, roughly 87% of them seen only once. The sequencing sample was made of PBMCs. The receptors originated from a man aged 30 to 45 in good health and CMV-seronegative.

This rearrangement joins TRBV6-1 to TRBJ1-3; D is unresolved. The CDR3 has 15 amino acids. V lost 4 bases and J lost 0, with 10 bases in between. Germline lookup yields CDR1 MNHNS and CDR2 SASEGT. DNA for the CDR3: TGTGCCAGCAGTGCCCAAGGGAGCTCTGGAAACACCATATATTTT. Residues: CASSAQGSSGNTIYF.

The V and J genes are TRBV12-5 and TRBJ1-1; 7 bases are shared with TRBD1. From germline, CDR1 is LGHNT and CDR2 FRNRAP. The CDR3 sequence is 11 residues long. Trimming removed 7 bases from V and 10 bases from J; junction bases left unmatched: 6. CDR3 sequence reads: CASEGARGAFF. The CDR3 coding sequence is TGTGCTAGTGAGGGGGCGCGAGGAGCTTTCTTT.

The sample holds a few counts of this clone. Other nucleotide sequences in the sample specify the same CDR3. This rearrangement joins TRBV5-1 to TRBJ1-4; TRBD1 aligns across 10 bases. V lost 0 bases and J lost 5; bases outside the gene matches: 1. Looked up from germline, CDR1 is SGHRS and CDR2 is YFSETQ. The CDR3 spans 15 residues. CDR3 in amino acids: CASSLEGQGNEKLFF. CDR3 coding DNA: TGCGCCAGCAGCTTGGAGGGACAGGGGAATGAAAAACTGTTTTTT.

The gene calls are TRBV5-1 and TRBJ1-1; D is ambiguous. Trimming took off 0 bases at V and 5 bases at J, with 11 bases between the two ends. Germline assignment: CDR1 SGHRS and CDR2 YFSETQ. The CDR3 runs 14 residues. CDR3 DNA: TGCGCCAGCAGCTTGGGTGACACAGTGACTGAAGCTTTCTTT. It translates to CASSLGDTVTEAFF.

The J gene is TRBJ2-7, the V gene TRBV5-5, with D uncertain. V shed 4 bases and J shed 2 bases, with 19 bases lying between them. The CDR3 spans 16 residues. The germline CDR1 and CDR2 sequences are SGHKS and YYEKEE (reference sequence). Here the CDR3 reads CASSPPSGSLPYEQYF. The DNA for the CDR3 is TGTGCCAGCAGCCCCCCGTCCGGTTCCCTCCCCTACGAGCAGTACTTC. Full variable domain (outside the CDR3, taken from reference TRBV5-5 and TRBJ2-7): DAGVTQSPTHLIKTRGQQVTLRCSPISGHKSVSWYQQVLGQGPQFIFQYYEKEERGRGNFPDRFSARQFPNYSSELNVNALLLGDSALYLCASSPPSGSLPYEQYFGPGTRLTVT.

This chain uses TRBV18 with TRBJ1-1; the D is unclear. Germline values: CDR1 KGHSH, CDR2 LQKENI. This CDR3 contains 12 residues. Trimming removed 3 bases at V and 6 bases at J, with 8 bases between. CDR3 in DNA: TGTGCCAGCTCACCTTGGAGGGCTGAAGCTTTCTTT. Translated, it gives CASSPWRAEAFF.

The genes are TRBV7-9 and TRBJ1-1; D is ambiguous. Per the germline V gene, CDR1 is SEHNR and CDR2 is FQNEAQ (reference sequence). The length of the CDR3 is 12 residues. V lost 7 bases, J lost 3 bases, and 9 bases lay in between. The CDR3 nucleotides are TGTGCCAGCACCATGGGAGACACTGAAGCTTTCTTT. Translated, it gives CASTMGDTEAFF. Filled out from reference TRBV7-9 and TRBJ1-1, the complete variable domain reads DTGVSQNPRHKITKRGQNVTFRCDPISEHNRLYWYRQTLGQGPEFLTYFQNEAQLEKSRLLSDRFSAERPKGSFSTLEIQRTEQGDSAMYLCASTMGDTEAFFGQGTRLTVV.

The chain uses TRBV6-6 and TRBJ2-7; D perhaps matches TRBD2 (6 bases). Germline CDR1 MNHNY, CDR2 SVGAGI (reference sequence). Trimming took 2 bases from V and 2 from J, leaving 10 bases between them. CDR3 size: 14 residues. The CDR3 loop reads CASSYQGGAYEQYF. The CDR3 nucleotides are TGTGCCAGCAGTTACCAGGGAGGAGCCTACGAGCAGTACTTC.

This rearrangement joins TRBV7-9 to TRBJ1-1; D gene uncertain. The CDR3 has 11 amino acids. Germline values: CDR1 SEHNR, CDR2 FQNEAQ (reference sequence). Trimming pared 4 bases from V and 5 bases from J, leaving 5 bases between. This chain's CDR3 is CASSSVTEAFF. DNA for the CDR3: TGTGCCAGCAGCTCAGTGACTGAAGCTTTCTTT.

The J gene is TRBJ2-7, the V gene TRBV6-5; the D gene is possibly TRBD1 (5 bases). Between the trimmed V and J ends, which lost 5 bases and 6 bases, there was a span of 17 bases. CDR3 length: 14 residues. The germline V gene encodes CDR1 MNHEY and CDR2 SVGAGI. CDR3 sequence (DNA): TGTGCCAGCAGTCCACCAGGGCCCGTCCGCGAGCAGTACTTC. Amino acids: CASSPPGPVREQYF.

Comments on this clone: The sample holds other DNA sequences that translate to the same CDR3. The chain combines TRBV29-1 with TRBJ2-1; perhaps TRBD1 as D (6 bases). The length of the CDR3 is 12 residues. The V end lost 7 bases, the J end lost 3 bases, and 10 bases lay between the germline ends. The germline V gene has CDR1 SQVTM and CDR2 ANQGSEA. CDR3 sequence: CSADRNYNEQFF. The DNA for the CDR3 is TGCAGCGCCGACAGGAACTACAATGAGCAGTTCTTC.

J is TRBJ2-7 and V is TRBV15; 10 positions match TRBD1. The V segment lost 5 bases and the J segment 4 bases; nucleotides outside the gene matches: 11. Germline-derived CDR1 and CDR2 are LNHNV and YYDKDF (reference sequence). The CDR3 is made up of 16 amino acids. The CDR3 bases are TGTGCCACCAGCGGTATGACAGGGGGCGGTTGGTACGAGCAGTACTTC. It yields the protein CATSGMTGGGWYEQYF.

This sequence joins TRBV7-9 and TRBJ2-5, with TRBD1 as a possible D gene (7 bases). V shed 9 bases and J shed 2 bases, with 19 bases lying between them. This CDR3 has 15 amino acids. Looked up from germline, CDR1 is SEHNR and CDR2 is FQNEAQ (reference sequence). This chain's CDR3 is CASHWTGGNQETQYF. In DNA, the CDR3 is TGTGCCAGTCATTGGACAGGAGGGAATCAAGAGACCCAGTACTTC.

For the CDR3, the DNA is TGTGCCAGCAGCTTGAAAACAGGTTTCTATGGCTACACCTTC. Its translation is CASSLKTGFYGYTF. V gene TRBV5-6 combines with J gene TRBJ1-2, with D possibly matching TRBD1 (5 bases). Germline V gene lookup returns CDR1 SGHDT and CDR2 YYEEEE. The CDR3 runs to 14 residues. V lost 1 base, J lost 4 bases, and 11 bases lay in between.

CDR3 in amino acids: CASSPEFGSGGINEQFF. CDR3 in DNA: TGCGCCAGCAGCCCCGAATTCGGTAGCGGGGGAATTAATGAGCAGTTCTTC. V and J are TRBV5-1 and TRBJ2-1; 9 positions agree with TRBD2. Germline values: CDR1 SGHRS, CDR2 YFSETQ. The CDR3 loop spans 17 amino acids. Losses at the gene ends were 4 bases for V and 7 bases for J; bases not matched to a gene: 15.

J is TRBJ2-3 and V is TRBV11-3; TRBD1 agrees at 11 bases. Germline V gene lookup returns CDR1 SGHNT and CDR2 YENEEA. The CDR3 consists of 15 residues. With 4 bases clipped from V and 1 base from J, the junction kept 1 base outside the gene matches. Written as DNA, the CDR3 is TGTGCCAGCAGCTCGGGACAGGGGGGCACAGATACGCAGTATTTT. Encoded protein: CASSSGQGGTDTQYF.

The chain couples TRBV14 to TRBJ2-1; D may be TRBD2 (5 bases). The germline gives CDR1 SGHDN, CDR2 FVKESK. Deletions cut 3 bases from V and 3 bases from J, with 9 bases between. This CDR3 spans 14 amino acids. The CDR3 DNA reads TGTGCCAGCAGCCACCGAGGGTTCTACAATGAGCAGTTCTTC. It translates to CASSHRGFYNEQFF.

DNA for the CDR3: TGTGCCAGCTCCGCCGAGGGAAGTAATGAAAAACTGTTTTTT. Protein sequence: CASSAEGSNEKLFF. V and J are TRBV18 and TRBJ1-4, with unresolved D. This CDR3 has 14 residues. From germline, CDR1 is KGHSH and CDR2 LQKENI. The V gene lost 6 bases and the J gene lost 4 bases, with 12 bases spanning the gap.

This sequence joins TRBV19 and TRBJ1-2, with 7 positions matching TRBD1. CDR3 length: 13 amino acids. V was clipped by 7 bases and J by 4 bases; unmatched bases: 6. Germline V gene data show CDR1 as LNHDA and CDR2 as SQIVND (reference sequence). The CDR3 DNA reads as TGTGCCAGTAAAGTGACAGGGAGCTATGGCTACACCTTC. This translates into CASKVTGSYGYTF.

The V gene is TRBV5-6, the J gene TRBJ1-6, with D perhaps matching TRBD1 (5 bases). Germline V CDR1 and CDR2: SGHDT, YYEEEE. The V end was cut by 0 bases, the J end by 6 bases, with 10 bases between. The CDR3 runs 15 residues. The CDR3 bases are TGTGCCAGCAGCTTGGCCGGGGGAAGTAATTCACCCCTCCACTTT. Its translation: CASSLAGGSNSPLHF.

This clone was observed once. The chain combines TRBV6-5 with TRBJ1-5, with 9 bases lining up with TRBD1. In germline, CDR1 is MNHEY, CDR2 SVGAGI. The V and J ends lost 2 bases and 5 bases, in that order; junction bases with no gene match: 4. This CDR3 has 15 residues. The CDR3 DNA reads TGTGCCAGCAGTTACGACAGGGGGTCGGATCAGCCCCAGCATTTT. Protein: CASSYDRGSDQPQHF.

The rearrangement joins TRBV11-2 to TRBJ1-1; weak D call: TRBD1 (5 bases). V was shortened by 5 bases and J by 4 bases, with 20 bases between the two germline ends. Germline V lookup: CDR1 SGHAT, CDR2 FQNNGV. This CDR3 is built from 16 residues. The CDR3 loop is CASSPAPRGRGTEAFF. The CDR3 nucleotides are TGTGCCAGCAGCCCTGCCCCGCGGGGACGGGGCACTGAAGCTTTCTTT. Using reference TRBV11-2 and TRBJ1-1 for the parts outside the CDR3, the full variable domain is EAGVAQSPRYKIIEKRQSVAFWCNPISGHATLYWYQQILGQGPKLLIQFQNNGVVDDSQLPKDRFSAERLKGVDSTLKIQPAKLEDSAVYLCASSPAPRGRGTEAFFGQGTRLTVV.

The rearrangement joins TRBV23-1 to TRBJ2-7; D is perhaps TRBD2 (5 bases). Being an ORF, TRBV23-1 has a function that is uncertain. The V gene lost 7 bases and the J gene lost 3 bases, with 19 bases spanning the gap. CDR3 length equals 15 residues. The CDR3 loop is CASNREGPSIYEQYF. The CDR3 DNA is TGCGCCAGCAATCGAGAGGGTCCCTCAATCTACGAGCAGTACTTC.

This clone came up once. This CDR3 reads CASSLINTGANVLTF. The CDR3 DNA is TGTGCCAGCAGCTTGATCAACACTGGGGCCAACGTCCTGACTTTC. This chain connects TRBV7-9 to TRBJ2-6; no firm D call. CDR3 length: 15 residues. The germline gives CDR1 SEHNR, CDR2 FQNEAQ (reference sequence). V shed 3 bases and J shed 2 bases, with 8 bases lying between them.

The chain uses TRBV6-6 and TRBJ2-2; the D is unclear. Deletions cut 8 bases from V and 5 bases from J, with 9 bases between. The CDR3 spans 12 residues. Germline loops: CDR1 MNHNY, CDR2 SVGAGI (reference sequence). The chain's CDR3 is CASSQRTGELFF. The CDR3 coding sequence is TGTGCCAGCTCCCAGAGGACCGGGGAGCTGTTTTTT.

J is TRBJ1-1 and V is TRBV2; 8 bases map to TRBD1. The V gene's germline CDR1 is SNHLY and CDR2 FYNNEI. The CDR3 is made up of 14 amino acids. V lost 9 bases to trimming and J lost 0 bases; unmatched junction nucleotides: 6. This CDR3 is CARHPGQVNTEAFF. The CDR3 nucleotides are TGTGCCAGACACCCGGGACAGGTGAACACTGAAGCTTTCTTT.

The chain recombines TRBV18 with TRBJ1-6; tentatively, D is TRBD1 (6 bases). Trimming pared 1 base from V and 3 bases from J, leaving 7 bases between. Germline lookup yields CDR1 KGHSH and CDR2 LQKENI. The CDR3 extends over 15 amino acids. CDR3 DNA: TGTGCCAGCTCACCACAGGACAGCTATAATTCACCCCTCCACTTT. Protein sequence: CASSPQDSYNSPLHF.